This entry is about one TCR beta chain. What it recognizes is unknown. Other DNA sequences in this specimen translate into the identical CDR3. The sample originates from a study of cytomegalovirus exposure and HLA in healthy donors. Whole-study context: In a previous analysis, some 110 million unique TCR beta sequences were found from some 180 million T cells. Study outcomes and limitations: There were some V segments, including TRBV6-2 and TRBV6-3, excluded as indistinguishable. Across donors, most TCRs were seen rarely, yet some public ones were widespread. In all likelihood, a cluster of highly shared sequence variants was a sequencing artifact.

Amplification used 60 Vbeta primers and 13 Jbeta primers. TCRdb keeps only in-frame clones here, not all; method: immunoSEQ multiplex PCR. Of around 210,000 clones listed, about 76% are singletons. Germline-derived CDR1 and CDR2 are SGHAT and FQNNGV. CDR3 length: 13 amino acids. The V gene end was trimmed by 3 bases and the J gene end by 5 bases; junction bases not matched to a gene: 1. The origin of this receptor is a male donor in good health and CMV-seropositive. The chain recombines TRBV11-2 with TRBJ1-2, with 9 bases fitting TRBD1. The sample was PBMCs. CDR3 protein: CASSLGQGYGYTF. For the CDR3, the DNA is TGTGCCAGCAGCTTGGGACAGGGTTATGGCTACACCTTC.